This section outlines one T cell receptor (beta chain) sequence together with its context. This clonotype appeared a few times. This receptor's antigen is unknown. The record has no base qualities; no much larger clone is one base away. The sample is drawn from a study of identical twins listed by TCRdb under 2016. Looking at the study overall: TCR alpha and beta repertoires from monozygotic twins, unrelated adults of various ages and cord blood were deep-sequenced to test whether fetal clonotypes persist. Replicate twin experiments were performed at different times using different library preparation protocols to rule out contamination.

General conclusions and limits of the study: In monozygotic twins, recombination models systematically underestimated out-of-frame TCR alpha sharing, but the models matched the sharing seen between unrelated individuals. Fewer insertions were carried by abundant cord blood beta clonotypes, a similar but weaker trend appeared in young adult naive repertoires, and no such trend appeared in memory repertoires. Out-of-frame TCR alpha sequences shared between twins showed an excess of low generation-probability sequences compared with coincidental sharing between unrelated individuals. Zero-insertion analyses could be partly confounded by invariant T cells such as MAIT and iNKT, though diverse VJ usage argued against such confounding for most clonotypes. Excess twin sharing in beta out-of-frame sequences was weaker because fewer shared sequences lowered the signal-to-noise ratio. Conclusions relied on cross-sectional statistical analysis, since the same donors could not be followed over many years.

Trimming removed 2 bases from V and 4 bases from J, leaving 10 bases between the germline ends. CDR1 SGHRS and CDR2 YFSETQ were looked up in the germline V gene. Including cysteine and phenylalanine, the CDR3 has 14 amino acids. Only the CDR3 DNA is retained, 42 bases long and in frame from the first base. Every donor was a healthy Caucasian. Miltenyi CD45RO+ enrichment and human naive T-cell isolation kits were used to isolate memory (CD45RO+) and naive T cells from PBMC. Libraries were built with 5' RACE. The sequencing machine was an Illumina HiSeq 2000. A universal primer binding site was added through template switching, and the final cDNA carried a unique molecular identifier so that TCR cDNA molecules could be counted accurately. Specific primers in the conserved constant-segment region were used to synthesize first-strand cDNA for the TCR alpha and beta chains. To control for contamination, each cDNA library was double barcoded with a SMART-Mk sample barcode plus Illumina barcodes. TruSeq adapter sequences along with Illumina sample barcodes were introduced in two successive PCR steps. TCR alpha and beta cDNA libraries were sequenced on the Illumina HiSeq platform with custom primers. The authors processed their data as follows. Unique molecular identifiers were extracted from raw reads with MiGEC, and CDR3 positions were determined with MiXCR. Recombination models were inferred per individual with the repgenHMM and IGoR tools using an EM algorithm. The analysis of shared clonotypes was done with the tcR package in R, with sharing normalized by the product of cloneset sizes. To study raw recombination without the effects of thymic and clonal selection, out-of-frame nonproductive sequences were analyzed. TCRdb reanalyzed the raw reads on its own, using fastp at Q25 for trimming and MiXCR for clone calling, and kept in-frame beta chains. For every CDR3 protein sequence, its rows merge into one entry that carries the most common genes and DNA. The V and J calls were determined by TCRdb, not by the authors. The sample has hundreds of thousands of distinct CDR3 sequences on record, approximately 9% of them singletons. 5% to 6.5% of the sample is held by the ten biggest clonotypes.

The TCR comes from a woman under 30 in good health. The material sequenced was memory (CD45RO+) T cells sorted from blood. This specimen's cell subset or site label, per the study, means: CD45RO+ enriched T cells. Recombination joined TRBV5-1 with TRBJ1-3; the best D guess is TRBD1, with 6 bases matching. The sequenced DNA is TGCGCCAGCAGCTTTTCAGGGGACGGAAACACCATATATTTT. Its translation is CASSFSGDGNTIYF.